The 27 T cell receptor beta chains given below trace back to one sample, sequenced in a study of T-cell memory formation after mild COVID-19. MiXCR, applied by TCRdb to the 5' RACE reads, yields one record per CDR3 protein. The repertoire holds about 430,000 distinct CDR3 sequences, with 20% to 25% as singletons. What was sequenced was PBMCs or a T cell subset sorted from them (not recorded which). Receptors originate from an adult woman who had mild COVID-19 (a few samples of this study predate the infection). Cell type and time point are not known.

The gene calls are TRBV12-3 or TRBV12-4 and TRBJ2-3; the match to TRBD2 covers 7 bases. The CDR3 is 14 amino acids. V gave up 5 bases and J gave up 2 bases; unmatched junction bases: 4. Here the CDR3 reads CASSSGVPTDTQYF. CDR3 in DNA: TGTGCCAGCAGTAGCGGGGTACCCACAGATACGCAGTATTTT.

This clonotype was detected a few times. The rearrangement uses TRBV7-9 and TRBJ2-1; the D gene could be TRBD1 or TRBD2 (5 bases each). The V end lost 0 bases, the J end lost 10 bases, and 13 bases lay between the germline ends. The germline gives CDR1 SEHNR, CDR2 FQNEAQ (reference sequence). There are 14 residues in the CDR3. CDR3 DNA sequence: TGTGCCAGCAGCTTAGCGGGACCACCCCAAGAGCAGTTCTTC. Translating it yields CASSLAGPPQEQFF. The full variable domain, in which reference TRBV7-9 and TRBJ2-1 provide the parts outside the CDR3, is DTGVSQNPRHKITKRGQNVTFRCDPISEHNRLYWYRQTLGQGPEFLTYFQNEAQLEKSRLLSDRFSAERPKGSFSTLEIQRTEQGDSAMYLCASSLAGPPQEQFFGPGTRLTVL.

The gene calls are TRBV12-5 and TRBJ1-2, with 8 bases that match TRBD1. The V gene end was trimmed by 3 bases and the J gene end by 2 bases; junction bases not matched to a gene: 2. This CDR3 contains 14 residues. CDR1 is LGHNT, CDR2 FRNRAP, per germline. The CDR3 DNA reads as TGTGCTAGTGGTTTTGGGGACAGGAACTATGGCTACACCTTC. This sequence encodes CASGFGDRNYGYTF.

Turning to this clonotype: Sequence at one end of the junction differs from germline and may be a read error. The gene calls are TRBV7-7 and TRBJ2-2; 9 bases align to TRBD1. This CDR3 is built from 17 residues. The germline V gene has CDR1 SSHAT and CDR2 FNYEAQ (reference sequence). CDR3 bases: TGTGCTAGCAGCCCGGCACAGGGGGCTCCGAACACCGGGGAGCTGTTTTTT. Protein: CASSPAQGAPNTGELFF. The full variable domain, its missing parts supplied by reference TRBV7-7 and TRBJ2-2, is GAGVSQSPRYKVTKRGQDVTLRCDPISSHATLYWYQQALGQGPEFLTYFNYEAQPDKSGLPSDRFSAERPEGSISTLTIQRTEQRDSAMYRCASSPAQGAPNTGELFFGEGSRLTVL.

Only a few counts were recorded for this clonotype. Likely a read error: the CDR3 ends without its conserved phenylalanine or tryptophan. V gene TRBV7-9 combines with J gene TRBJ2-5; TRBD1 matches 8 bases. This CDR3 contains 13 residues. From germline, CDR1 is SEHNR and CDR2 FQNEAQ (reference sequence). The V segment lost 5 bases and the J segment 3 bases; nucleotides outside the gene matches: 2. CDR3 amino acids: CASSLDREETQYL. The CDR3, as DNA: TGTGCCAGCAGCCTGGACAGGGAAGAGACCCAGTACTTG.

This clonotype was picked up a small number of times. V gene TRBV9 combines with J gene TRBJ2-5; TRBD1 agrees at 7 bases. Germline V gene lookup returns CDR1 SGDLS and CDR2 YYNGEE. V trimming: 3 bases; J trimming: 5 bases; junction bases outside the gene matches: 7. The CDR3 extends over 14 amino acids. In nucleotides, the CDR3 is TGTGCCAGCAGCGCCCCACAGGGGAGTGAGACCCAGTACTTC. Translating it yields CASSAPQGSETQYF. The full variable domain, rest sourced from reference TRBV9 and TRBJ2-5, is DSGVTQTPKHLITATGQRVTLRCSPRSGDLSVYWYQQSLDQGLQFLIQYYNGEERAKGNILERFSAQQFPDLHSELNLSSLELGDSALYFCASSAPQGSETQYFGPGTRLLVL.

V usage is TRBV6-1 and J usage is TRBJ2-1, with a weak D call TRBD2 (5 bases). CDR3 size: 15 residues. The germline V gene has CDR1 MNHNS and CDR2 SASEGT. With 6 bases removed from V and 6 bases from J, the gap between germline ends came to 18 bases. The CDR3 reads CASRITGNTPNEQFF. CDR3 DNA sequence: TGTGCCAGCAGGATCACCGGGAACACACCCAATGAGCAGTTCTTC.

The chain recombines TRBV20-1 with TRBJ1-2, with TRBD1 identical over 12 bases. CDR1 DFQATT and CDR2 SNEGSKA come from the germline V gene (reference sequence). This CDR3 has 14 residues. V shed 4 bases and J 2 bases; nucleotides not matched to a gene: 2. CDR3 sequence (DNA): TGCAGTGCTACCGGGACAGGGGGCAACTATGGCTACACCTTC. Translating gives CSATGTGGNYGYTF.

The V and J genes are TRBV2 and TRBJ2-5; D is perhaps TRBD2 (6 bases). V lost 2 bases to trimming and J lost 5 bases, with 9 bases between them. The CDR3 loop spans 13 amino acids. CDR1 is SNHLY and CDR2 is FYNNEI in the germline V gene. The DNA of the CDR3 is TGTGCCAGCAGTGAATCGGGAGACGAGACCCAGTACTTC. This translates into CASSESGDETQYF.

A few counts support this clonotype. The rearrangement links TRBV29-1 to TRBJ2-7; weak D call: TRBD1 (6 bases). The CDR3 extends over 14 amino acids. Germline V gene data show CDR1 as SQVTM and CDR2 as ANQGSEA. Trimming took off 5 bases at V and 3 bases at J, with 17 bases between the two ends. CDR3 sequence: CSVLTTDRLYEQYF. The CDR3 DNA reads as TGCAGCGTTCTAACAACCGACAGGCTCTACGAGCAGTACTTC.

This clonotype came up a few times. The rearrangement uses TRBV28 and TRBJ1-6; D is possibly TRBD1 (5 bases). The CDR3 loop spans 16 amino acids. The germline V gene has CDR1 MDHEN and CDR2 SYDVKM. V lost 2 bases and J lost 9, with 17 bases in between. CDR3 sequence: CASSLGGTPLGSPLHF. CDR3 DNA: TGTGCCAGCAGTTTAGGCGGGACCCCACTCGGTTCACCCCTCCACTTT.

At least ten counts were recorded for this clonotype. V is TRBV27 and J is TRBJ1-5; 7 bases map to TRBD1. The CDR3 has 14 residues. The V segment lost 6 bases and the J segment 2 bases; nucleotides outside the gene matches: 4. CDR1 is MNHEY, CDR2 SMNVEV, per germline (reference sequence). CDR3 bases: TGTGCCAGCAGACACACAGGGGGCAATCAGCCCCAGCATTTT. It codes for CASRHTGGNQPQHF.

This clonotype was observed a handful of times. The chain couples TRBV9 to TRBJ1-2, with D possibly TRBD1 on 5 matching bases. This CDR3 is built from 14 residues. Germline V gene sequence: CDR1 SGDLS, CDR2 YYNGEE. V dropped 0 bases and J dropped 5 bases, with 11 bases sitting between them. CDR3 sequence reads: CASSVGGTEYGYTF. The CDR3, as DNA: TGTGCCAGCAGCGTAGGAGGGACCGAGTATGGCTACACCTTC.

This chain uses TRBV29-1 with TRBJ1-1, with D possibly being TRBD1 (6 bases). V was trimmed by 7 bases and J by 1 base, leaving 13 bases between them. The length of the CDR3 is 13 residues. CDR1 and CDR2 from the germline V gene are SQVTM and ANQGSEA. CDR3 coding DNA: TGCAGCGCGGTCGACAGGTCGAACACTGAAGCTTTCTTT. Its protein product is CSAVDRSNTEAFF.

This clonotype came up a few times. The rearrangement joins TRBV30 to TRBJ1-6; 7 bases match TRBD1. Germline V gene lookup returns CDR1 GTSNPN and CDR2 SVGIG (reference sequence). J was trimmed by 18 bases and V by 2 bases; bases with no gene match: 13. This CDR3 comprises 13 residues. The CDR3 reads CAWSRDRGDLAHF. The CDR3 DNA reads TGTGCCTGGAGTAGGGACAGAGGGGACCTCGCCCACTTT.

This clonotype has at least ten counts. The chain joins TRBV5-1 to TRBJ1-2; no clear D. CDR3 size: 13 residues. Trimming took off 1 base at V and 7 bases at J, with 11 bases between the two ends. The germline gives CDR1 SGHRS, CDR2 YFSETQ. The CDR3 DNA sequence: TGCGCCAGCAGCTTGAGTTCGTCAGGTGGCTACACCTTC. This translates into CASSLSSSGGYTF.

This clonotype turned up a few times. The CDR3 protein is CSARADTLRQPQHF. Here the CDR3 DNA reads TGCAGTGCTAGAGCCGACACCCTGCGCCAGCCCCAGCATTTT. This sequence joins TRBV20-1 and TRBJ1-5; D not certain. The germline CDR1 and CDR2 sequences are DFQATT and SNEGSKA (reference sequence). With 1 base removed from V and 7 bases from J, the gap between germline ends came to 14 bases. This CDR3 contains 14 residues.

This rearrangement joins TRBV6-5 to TRBJ2-1, with 7 bases aligning to TRBD2. The germline V gene encodes CDR1 MNHEY and CDR2 SVGAGI. This CDR3 region has 16 residues. With 0 bases clipped from V and 8 bases from J, the junction kept 10 bases outside the gene matches. In DNA form, the CDR3 reads TGTGCCAGCAGTTACTCCCCTAGCGGAGGTTTTGATGAGCAGTTCTTC. It translates to CASSYSPSGGFDEQFF.

This clonotype has only a few counts. The J gene is TRBJ2-1, the V gene TRBV12-3 or TRBV12-4; TRBD2 matches at 10 bases. V gave up 5 bases and J gave up 2 bases; unmatched junction bases: 9. This CDR3 contains 17 residues. As DNA, the CDR3 is TGTGCCAGCAGTCCTTCCAGTCTAGCGGGAGCCTACAATGAGCAGTTCTTC. Amino acid sequence: CASSPSSLAGAYNEQFF.

This chain joins TRBV2 and TRBJ2-2; D perhaps matches TRBD1 (5 bases). CDR3 length: 16 amino acids. V was pared by 7 bases and J by 1 base, with 16 bases between. Per germline, CDR1 SNHLY and CDR2 FYNNEI. The DNA of the CDR3 is TGTGCCAGCAACATTGATCTGCAGGGGAACACCGGGGAGCTGTTTTTT. It yields the protein CASNIDLQGNTGELFF.

In this sample, this clonotype turned up a few times. The chain joins TRBV11-2 to TRBJ2-1; tentatively, D is TRBD2 (6 bases). The germline gives CDR1 SGHAT, CDR2 FQNNGV. Trimming cost V 1 base and J 2 bases, with 12 bases left between them. The CDR3 is 16 amino acids. The DNA of the CDR3 is TGTGCCAGCAGCTTAGTTCGGGGGATGGCCTACAATGAGCAGTTCTTC. This codes for CASSLVRGMAYNEQFF.

This clonotype was seen a handful of times. The V gene is TRBV7-9, the J gene TRBJ2-3; a possible D gene is TRBD2 (6 bases). With 1 base removed from V and 1 base from J, the gap between germline ends came to 9 bases. Germline V gene lookup returns CDR1 SEHNR and CDR2 FQNEAQ (reference sequence). The CDR3 consists of 15 residues. Here the CDR3 reads CASSLVGGGTDTQYF. The CDR3 region has the DNA TGTGCCAGCAGCTTAGTCGGGGGTGGCACAGATACGCAGTATTTT.

This clonotype has just a few counts. The DNA of the CDR3 is TGTGCCAGCAGCCCCGGACTTGCGGGGGCCTCCGTGTACGAGCAGTACTTC. Residues: CASSPGLAGASVYEQYF. The chain uses TRBV16 and TRBJ2-7, with a weak D call TRBD2 (7 bases). Germline V CDR1 and CDR2: KGHSY, FQNENV. The CDR3 covers 17 residues. V lost 4 bases and J 4 bases, leaving 23 bases between the germline ends. The full variable domain, with the rest looked up from reference TRBV16 and TRBJ2-7, is GEEVAQTPKHLVRGEGQKAKLYCAPIKGHSYVFWYQQVLKNEFKFLISFQNENVFDETGMPKERFSAKCLPNSPCSLEIQATKLEDSAVYFCASSPGLAGASVYEQYFGPGTRLTVT.

The chain joins TRBV5-1 to TRBJ1-2; no reliable D call. V was clipped by 2 bases and J by 9 bases, with 8 bases between them. Germline CDR1 SGHRS, CDR2 YFSETQ. The CDR3 covers 11 residues. This CDR3 is CASSFGNRYTF. The CDR3 DNA is TGCGCCAGCAGCTTCGGGAATCGCTACACCTTC.

The chain uses TRBV6-6 and TRBJ2-3; 8 positions agree with TRBD2. This CDR3 spans 16 amino acids. Trimming at V came to 5 bases and at J to 3 bases, leaving 10 bases not matched to a gene. Germline V gene sequence: CDR1 MNHNY, CDR2 SVGAGI (reference sequence). CDR3 in DNA: TGTGCCAGCAGTCACTTGAGCGGGAGAGAAACAGATACGCAGTATTTT. Amino acid sequence: CASSHLSGRETDTQYF.

This clonotype showed up just a few times. The genes are TRBV20-1 and TRBJ1-4; D is possibly TRBD1 (5 bases). Germline CDR1 is DFQATT and CDR2 is SNEGSKA (reference sequence). The CDR3 is made up of 15 amino acids. V lost 5 bases and J 7 bases, leaving 20 bases between the germline ends. The DNA of the CDR3 is TGCAGTGCTCCCTCGCGCTGGGGGACGAGTGAAAAACTGTTTTTT. Protein product: CSAPSRWGTSEKLFF.

There are a few counts of this clonotype. The gene calls are TRBV3-1 and TRBJ1-5; D gene unclear. The V end lost 5 bases, the J end lost 6 bases, and 14 bases lay between the germline ends. CDR1 LGHDT and CDR2 YNNKEL come from the germline V gene (reference sequence). CDR3 length equals 14 residues. CDR3 coding DNA: TGTGCCAGCAGCGACGCCTCGGGTGGTCAGCCCCAGCATTTT. Translation: CASSDASGGQPQHF.